Here is one T cell receptor (beta chain) with its context. Its cognate antigen is unknown. cDNA synthesis used the whole RNA isolate, giving expressed TCRB sequences. Assay used: immunoSEQ multiplex PCR; TCRdb lists only in-frame clones, some missing. The repertoire includes around 310,000 clones, about 13% of them detected once, and roughly 0.015% sits in the top ten. This sample was taken from a study of beta chain features in type 1 diabetes. Germline V gives CDR1 SGDLS, CDR2 YYNGEE. Trimming took 0 bases from V and 2 from J, leaving 15 bases between them. This CDR3 is 16 amino acids long. Study results and caveats: Shorter TCRB CDR3s, moderately but significantly so, marked every one of the four CD4+ subsets in Type 1 diabetes patients.

This sequence joins TRBV9 and TRBJ2-7; the D gene is possibly TRBD1 (5 bases). This sequence was found in a woman aged 18 to 35 with type 1 diabetes. The sample was naive CD4+ T cells from blood. CDR3 loop: CASSVGRGKLPYEQYF. The CDR3 DNA is TGTGCCAGCAGCGTAGGTAGGGGAAAGCTTCCCTACGAGCAGTACTTC.